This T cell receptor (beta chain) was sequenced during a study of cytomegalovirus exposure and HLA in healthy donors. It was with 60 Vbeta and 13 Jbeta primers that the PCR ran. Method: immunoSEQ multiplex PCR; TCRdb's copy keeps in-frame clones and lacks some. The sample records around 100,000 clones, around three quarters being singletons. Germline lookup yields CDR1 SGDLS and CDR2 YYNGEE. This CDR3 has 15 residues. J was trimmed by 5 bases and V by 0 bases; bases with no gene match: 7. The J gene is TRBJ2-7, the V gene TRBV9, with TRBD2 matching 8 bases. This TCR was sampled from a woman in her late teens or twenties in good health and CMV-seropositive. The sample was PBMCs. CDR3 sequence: CASSVEGAGANEQYF. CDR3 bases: TGTGCCAGCAGCGTAGAGGGAGCGGGAGCCAACGAGCAGTACTTC.